The clone carrying this TCR beta chain was observed many times. The antigen remains unidentified. The data derive from a study of T cells in Graves' hyperthyroidism and ophthalmopathy. Study-wide context: Before any treatment, at initial diagnosis, peripheral blood was collected. Study-level findings and limits: Most thyroid clonotypes expanded above 0.001 appeared in blood too.

It was 10 ml of fresh peripheral blood that supplied the PBMCs. Amplified regions were TCR beta CDR3 sequences from RNA transcripts. HTBI primers were used for first-round RT-PCR of the TCR CDR3. TCRdb passed the multiplex PCR reads through MiXCR, listing each CDR3 protein once. The table has roughly 640,000 distinct CDR3 sequences, around 16% seen once. The CDR3 loop spans 15 amino acids. CDR1 KGHSH and CDR2 LQKENI come from the germline V gene. V lost 2 bases and J 5 bases, leaving 15 bases between the germline ends. Sequences were obtained from blood. The receptor was isolated from a woman aged 40 to 50 with Graves' ophthalmopathy. This rearrangement joins TRBV18 to TRBJ2-5; a weak D match, TRBD2 (5 bases). CDR3 in DNA: TGTGCCAGCTCACCAGGAGTCGGGGTTTTGGAGACCCAGTACTTC. It specifies CASSPGVGVLETQYF. The full variable domain, its missing parts supplied by reference TRBV18 and TRBJ2-5, is NAGVMQNPRHLVRRRGQEARLRCSPMKGHSHVYWYRQLPEEGLKFMVYLQKENIIDESGMPKERFSAEFPKEGPSILRIQQVVRGDSAAYFCASSPGVGVLETQYFGPGTRLLVL.